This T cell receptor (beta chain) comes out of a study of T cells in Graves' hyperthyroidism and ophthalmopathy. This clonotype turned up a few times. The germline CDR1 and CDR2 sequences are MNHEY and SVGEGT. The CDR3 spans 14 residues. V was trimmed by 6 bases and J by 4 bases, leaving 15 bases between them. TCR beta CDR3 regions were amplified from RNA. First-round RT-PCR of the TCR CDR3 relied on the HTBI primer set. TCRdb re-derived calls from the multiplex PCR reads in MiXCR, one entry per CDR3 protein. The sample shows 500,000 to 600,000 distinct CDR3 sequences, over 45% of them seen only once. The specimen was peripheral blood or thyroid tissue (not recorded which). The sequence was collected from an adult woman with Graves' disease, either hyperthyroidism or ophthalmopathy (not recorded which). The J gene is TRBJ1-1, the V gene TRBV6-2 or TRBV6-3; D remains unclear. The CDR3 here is CASRAPRAGTEAFF. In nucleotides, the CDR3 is TGTGCCAGCAGGGCCCCCCGGGCGGGCACTGAAGCTTTCTTT.